These 31 T cell receptor beta chains were sequenced from one sample in a study of OX40 agonist ivuxolimab in advanced cancers. The repertoire was sequenced with immunoSEQ multiplex PCR; TCRdb's copy has only in-frame clones and lacks some. The profile shows about 84,000 clones, roughly 90% of them singletons. The starting material was CD4+ or CD8+ T cells sorted from blood, obtained in a trial of the OX40 agonist ivuxolimab. The source of these receptors is an adult with an advanced solid tumor such as melanoma, head and neck, liver or kidney cancer.

V gene TRBV5-4 combines with J gene TRBJ2-7; 14 bases match TRBD2. CDR3 size: 15 residues. Per the germline V gene, CDR1 is SGHNT and CDR2 is YYREEE (reference sequence). The trim removed 4 bases at V and 7 bases at J, leaving 7 bases unmatched. In nucleotides, the CDR3 is TGTGCCAGCAGCCCGACTAGCGGGAGGGCTTGGGAGCAGTACTTC. Translated: CASSPTSGRAWEQYF. Full variable domain (remainder filled in from reference TRBV5-4 and TRBJ2-7): ETGVTQSPTHLIKTRGQQVTLRCSSQSGHNTVSWYQQALGQGPQFIFQYYREEENGRGNFPPRFSGLQFPNYSSELNVNALELDDSALYLCASSPTSGRAWEQYFGPGTRLTVT.

This clone is a singleton in its sample. The genes are TRBV7-2 and TRBJ2-2; 9 bases agree with TRBD2. Germline CDR1 reads SGHTA; CDR2 reads FQGNSA. Trimming cost V 4 bases and J 0 bases; bases outside gene matches: 0. This CDR3 contains 15 residues. The DNA for the CDR3 is TGTGCCAGCAGCTGGACTAGCGCGAACACCGGGGAGCTGTTTTTT. It translates to CASSWTSANTGELFF.

V and J are TRBV14 and TRBJ1-1; D not resolved. The CDR3 covers 13 residues. V was pared by 4 bases and J by 0 bases, with 6 bases between. The germline gives CDR1 SGHDN, CDR2 FVKESK. Here the CDR3 DNA reads TGTGCCAGCAGCCGAACAATGAACACTGAAGCTTTCTTT. Its translation is CASSRTMNTEAFF.

The rearrangement joins TRBV5-4 to TRBJ1-2, with 9 bases identical to TRBD1. V gave up 2 bases and J gave up 2 bases; unmatched junction bases: 13. CDR3 size: 18 residues. In germline, CDR1 is SGHNT, CDR2 YYREEE (reference sequence). In DNA, the CDR3 is TGTGCCAGCAGCTTAAGGTTGAGGGGACAGGGTGTGAACTATGGCTACACCTTC. It codes for CASSLRLRGQGVNYGYTF.

This chain links TRBV9 with TRBJ2-7, with D maybe TRBD2 (6 bases). With 0 bases removed from V and 2 bases from J, the gap between germline ends came to 21 bases. Germline values: CDR1 SGDLS, CDR2 YYNGEE. This CDR3 comprises 18 residues. The CDR3, as DNA: TGTGCCAGCAGCGTAGCCCCAGCGCTAGCGAACCTCCCCTACGAGCAGTACTTC. It codes for CASSVAPALANLPYEQYF.

V is TRBV27 and J is TRBJ2-3; 7 bases agree with TRBD2. With 5 bases clipped from V and 5 bases from J, the junction kept 13 bases outside the gene matches. The CDR3 spans 16 residues. Germline CDR1 and CDR2: MNHEY and SMNVEV (reference sequence). This CDR3 is CASSPSTSWGLDTQYF. DNA of the CDR3: TGTGCCAGCAGTCCCTCGACTAGCTGGGGCCTAGATACGCAGTATTTT.

The chain combines TRBV7-3 with TRBJ2-1; maybe TRBD1 (6 bases). The CDR3 has 14 residues. V was pared by 7 bases and J by 0 bases, with 10 bases between. The germline gives CDR1 SGHTA, CDR2 FQGTGA. The DNA of the CDR3 is TGTGCCAGCACCTTGGACAGCTCCTACAATGAGCAGTTCTTC. Its translation: CASTLDSSYNEQFF.

This chain connects TRBV18 to TRBJ1-1; D is unresolved. This CDR3 comprises 13 residues. CDR1 and CDR2 (germline): KGHSH, LQKENI. V shed 3 bases and J shed 1 base, with 6 bases lying between them. In DNA form, the CDR3 reads TGTGCCAGCTCACCGTTGAGGAACACTGAAGCTTTCTTT. This translates into CASSPLRNTEAFF.

The chain carries TRBV7-8 and TRBJ1-5, with unresolved D. Deletions cut 1 base from V and 11 bases from J, with 9 bases between. The CDR3 loop spans 12 amino acids. CDR1 and CDR2 from the germline V gene are SGHVS and FQNEAQ. Written as DNA, the CDR3 is TGTGCCAGCAGCTTAGAAGGGTACACCCAGCATTTT. It codes for CASSLEGYTQHF.

This chain connects TRBV7-6 to TRBJ1-2; D not resolved. In germline, CDR1 is SGHVS, CDR2 FNYEAQ. V lost 5 bases and J lost 8, with 15 bases in between. The CDR3 is made up of 13 amino acids. The DNA for the CDR3 is TGTGCCAGCAGCAAGGGAACCTCTTGGGGCTACACCTTC. This encodes CASSKGTSWGYTF.

The chain recombines TRBV6-1 with TRBJ1-5, with a possible D match to TRBD1 (5 bases). Germline V lookup: CDR1 MNHNS, CDR2 SASEGT. V gave up 7 bases and J gave up 0 bases, with 13 bases separating them. The CDR3 is 15 amino acids. In nucleotides, the CDR3 is TGTGCCAGCATGGGACTGATATATAGCAATCAGCCCCAGCATTTT. Amino acids: CASMGLIYSNQPQHF.

V usage is TRBV19 and J usage is TRBJ2-1, with 7 bases matching TRBD2. V dropped 4 bases and J dropped 3; count of bases not matched to a gene: 12. This CDR3 comprises 17 residues. The V gene's germline CDR1 is LNHDA and CDR2 SQIVND (reference sequence). Here the CDR3 DNA reads TGTGCCAGTAGTACTAGGACCTTGGCGGGAGACTACAATGAGCAGTTCTTC. This encodes CASSTRTLAGDYNEQFF.

This clone appeared once. This chain links TRBV28 with TRBJ2-4; either TRBD1 or TRBD2 may fit D (5 bases each). Per germline, CDR1 MDHEN and CDR2 SYDVKM. The CDR3 consists of 14 residues. V was cut by 6 bases and J by 4 bases, with 13 bases left in between. The chain's CDR3 is CASSRAGAKNIQYF. CDR3 in DNA: TGTGCCAGCAGCAGGGCCGGGGCTAAAAACATTCAGTACTTC.

The chain uses TRBV2 and TRBJ2-3; no clear D gene. CDR3 size: 14 residues. The germline CDR1 and CDR2 sequences are SNHLY and FYNNEI. V gave up 0 bases and J gave up 5 bases, with 9 bases separating them. The CDR3 region is CASSEARYGDTQYF. The CDR3 DNA is TGTGCCAGCAGTGAAGCGCGGTACGGAGATACGCAGTATTTT.

The V and J genes are TRBV7-6 and TRBJ2-7; 7 bases align to TRBD1. Germline V gene lookup returns CDR1 SGHVS and CDR2 FNYEAQ. The CDR3 spans 16 residues. Trimming removed 0 bases from V and 4 bases from J; junction bases left unmatched: 9. DNA for the CDR3: TGTGCCAGCAGCTTAGCTTTGGGGACAGAGTCATACGAGCAGTACTTC. Amino acid sequence: CASSLALGTESYEQYF.

The chain has TRBV5-1 and TRBJ1-2; weak D call: TRBD1 (5 bases). The CDR3 extends over 13 amino acids. V lost 0 bases and J 8 bases, leaving 11 bases between the germline ends. The V gene's germline CDR1 is SGHRS and CDR2 YFSETQ. CDR3 sequence reads: CASSLVGRVGYTF. CDR3 coding DNA: TGCGCCAGCAGCTTGGTGGGCAGGGTCGGCTACACCTTC.

This chain joins TRBV7-2 and TRBJ2-4, with TRBD1 matching 9 bases. The V segment lost 3 bases and the J segment 1 base; nucleotides outside the gene matches: 4. CDR3 length equals 16 residues. CDR1 is SGHTA and CDR2 is FQGNSA in the germline V gene. The CDR3 loop is CASSLSGTGAKNIQYF. In nucleotides, the CDR3 is TGTGCCAGCAGCTTGTCCGGGACAGGGGCCAAAAACATTCAGTACTTC.

V and J are TRBV14 and TRBJ2-3; D is undetermined. The CDR3 length is 15 residues. The germline gives CDR1 SGHDN, CDR2 FVKESK. Trimming stripped 0 bases from V and 0 bases from J, with 7 bases between. The CDR3 bases are TGTGCCAGCAGCCAAGAATGGGGAAGCACAGATACGCAGTATTTT. Translation gives CASSQEWGSTDTQYF.

For the CDR3, the DNA is TGTGCCAGCAGCATACCGGGACAGGGAGATCAGCCCCAGCATTTT. Translated, it gives CASSIPGQGDQPQHF. V is TRBV7-9 and J is TRBJ1-5; TRBD1 agrees at 9 bases. Germline CDR1 SEHNR, CDR2 FQNEAQ (reference sequence). The CDR3 runs to 15 residues. With 5 bases clipped from V and 5 bases from J, the junction kept 7 bases outside the gene matches.

The rearrangement links TRBV6-6 to TRBJ1-2; D ambiguous. Trimming stripped 5 bases from V and 4 bases from J, with 11 bases between. The CDR3 has 13 amino acids. Germline loops: CDR1 MNHNY, CDR2 SVGAGI (reference sequence). CDR3 in DNA: TGTGCCAGCAGTCCCCCTCAGATCTATGGCTACACCTTC. Translated: CASSPPQIYGYTF.

This clone was counted once. The chain has TRBV19 and TRBJ1-1; 8 bases fit TRBD1. The CDR3 contains 17 residues. Germline V gene data show CDR1 as LNHDA and CDR2 as SQIVND (reference sequence). After removal of 3 bases from V and 0 bases from J, the junction contained 9 bases not matched to a gene. The CDR3 spells CASSMITGTGMNTEAFF. The DNA of the CDR3 is TGTGCCAGTAGTATGATAACCGGGACAGGAATGAACACTGAAGCTTTCTTT. Full variable domain (outside the CDR3, taken from reference TRBV19 and TRBJ1-1): DGGITQSPKYLFRKEGQNVTLSCEQNLNHDAMYWYRQDPGQGLRLIYYSQIVNDFQKGDIAEGYSVSREKKESFPLTVTSAQKNPTAFYLCASSMITGTGMNTEAFFGQGTRLTVV.

This clone came up once. This chain joins TRBV23-1 and TRBJ2-5; D is unclear. TRBV23-1 is given ORF status, its function remaining uncertain. This CDR3 is 15 amino acids long. With 0 bases removed from V and 1 base from J, the gap between germline ends came to 9 bases. Here the CDR3 DNA reads TGCGCCAGCAGTCAATCGGGTTTTTCCCAAGAGACCCAGTACTTC. This gives the protein CASSQSGFSQETQYF.

This chain joins TRBV15 and TRBJ1-4; no reliable D call. The CDR3 totals 14 residues. The V gene's germline CDR1 is LNHNV and CDR2 YYDKDF (reference sequence). The V and J ends lost 5 bases and 2 bases respectively, with 9 bases between them. CDR3 loop: CATSLGNTNEKLFF. The DNA of the CDR3 is TGTGCCACCAGCCTGGGGAATACTAATGAAAAACTGTTTTTT.

The V gene is TRBV6-5, the J gene TRBJ1-5; 9 bases map to TRBD1. V lost 5 bases and J lost 2; bases outside the gene matches: 1. The CDR3 runs 14 residues. From germline, CDR1 is MNHEY and CDR2 SVGAGI. DNA for the CDR3: TGTGCCAGCAGTCGGGACAGGGGCAATCAGCCCCAGCATTTT. Its protein is CASSRDRGNQPQHF.

The gene calls are TRBV19 and TRBJ2-1, with D perhaps TRBD2 (6 bases). Trimming took off 5 bases at V and 7 bases at J, with 12 bases between the two ends. The germline gives CDR1 LNHDA, CDR2 SQIVND (reference sequence). The CDR3 sequence is 13 residues long. Here the CDR3 DNA reads TGTGCCAGTAGTCTACTAGCAAGGAATGAGCAGTTCTTC. Translated, it gives CASSLLARNEQFF.

The chain links TRBV6-5 to TRBJ1-1, with D unresolved. The CDR3 sequence is 12 residues long. Trimming removed 2 bases from V and 8 bases from J, with 9 bases in between. Germline V gene data show CDR1 as MNHEY and CDR2 as SVGAGI. CDR3 loop: CASSYPDGEAFF. CDR3 coding DNA: TGTGCCAGCAGTTACCCGGACGGAGAAGCTTTCTTT.

This chain connects TRBV10-3 to TRBJ1-3; no clear D. CDR1 and CDR2 from the germline V gene are ENHRY and SYGVKD. V dropped 8 bases and J dropped 2 bases, with 10 bases sitting between them. This CDR3 spans 13 amino acids. The CDR3 is CAIANLAGNTIYF. Written as DNA, the CDR3 is TGTGCCATCGCGAACTTGGCTGGAAACACCATATATTTT.

In its sample, this clone was seen once. The genes are TRBV10-3 and TRBJ2-3; either TRBD1 or TRBD2 may fit D (5 bases each). Trimming took off 3 bases at V and 4 bases at J, with 17 bases between the two ends. CDR1 is ENHRY and CDR2 is SYGVKD in the germline V gene. The CDR3 contains 16 residues. The CDR3 is CAISEGAGRRSDTQYF. The CDR3 nucleotides are TGTGCCATCAGTGAAGGGGCTGGGCGGAGGTCAGATACGCAGTATTTT.

The chain couples TRBV5-1 to TRBJ2-3; 7 bases match TRBD2. Germline CDR1 is SGHRS and CDR2 is YFSETQ. Trimming took 4 bases from V and 2 from J; bases not matched to a gene: 10. CDR3 length: 16 residues. The chain's CDR3 is CASSIAPGLNTDTQYF. The CDR3 nucleotides read TGCGCCAGCAGCATTGCCCCGGGACTAAACACAGATACGCAGTATTTT.

This chain connects TRBV30 to TRBJ1-3; unclear D gene. V lost 5 bases, J lost 0 bases, and 8 bases lay in between. The CDR3 covers 13 residues. CDR1 is GTSNPN and CDR2 is SVGIG in the germline V gene (reference sequence). CDR3 amino acids: CAWEGLSGNTIYF. The CDR3 DNA follows: TGTGCCTGGGAGGGCCTCTCTGGAAACACCATATATTTT.

CDR3 loop: CASSLGPGGSNQPQHF. CDR3 nucleotides: TGTGCCAGCAGCTTAGGCCCTGGAGGCAGCAATCAGCCCCAGCATTTT. The rearrangement joins TRBV7-8 to TRBJ1-5; no definite D call. Germline V CDR1 and CDR2: SGHVS, FQNEAQ. Between the trimmed V and J ends, which lost 1 base and 1 base, there was a span of 11 bases. The CDR3 consists of 16 residues.